A single sample gave rise to the 10 T cell receptor beta chains below, sequenced in a study of cytomegalovirus exposure and HLA in healthy donors. 13 Jbeta primers and 60 Vbeta primers were used for the PCR. Sequenced by immunoSEQ multiplex PCR; TCRdb stores in-frame clones only, minus some. The sample records about 82,000 clones, roughly a tenth being singletons. The sample taken for sequencing was PBMCs. Every receptor here comes from a man aged 60-69 years in good health and CMV-seropositive.

This clone was observed a few times. The rearrangement joins TRBV5-1 to TRBJ2-2; a possible D gene is TRBD1 (7 bases). V was pared by 4 bases and J by 14 bases, with 30 bases between. This CDR3 is built from 17 residues. Germline V gives CDR1 SGHRS, CDR2 YFSETQ. CDR3 amino acids: CASSLRTGTIGTGSLFF. CDR3 DNA: TGCGCCAGCAGCCTCCGGACAGGCACTATAGGTACCGGGAGCCTGTTTTTT.

The chain recombines TRBV19 with TRBJ1-1; D unclear. This CDR3 comprises 13 residues. V lost 4 bases, J lost 0 bases, and 6 bases lay in between. Germline assignment: CDR1 LNHDA and CDR2 SQIVND (reference sequence). CDR3 nucleotide sequence: TGTGCCAGTAGTAGGGCCCTGAACACTGAAGCTTTCTTT. Protein sequence: CASSRALNTEAFF.

V gene TRBV11-2 combines with J gene TRBJ2-1, with a possible D match to TRBD1 (5 bases). The CDR3 has 15 amino acids. The germline CDR1 and CDR2 sequences are SGHAT and FQNNGV. The V gene lost 5 bases and the J gene lost 0 bases, with 11 bases spanning the gap. The chain's CDR3 is CASSEQVSSYNEQFF. The CDR3 coding sequence is TGTGCCAGCAGCGAACAGGTGAGCTCCTACAATGAGCAGTTCTTC.

This clone was recorded a few times. The rearrangement uses TRBV5-6 and TRBJ2-7; 13 nucleotides line up with TRBD2. This CDR3 comprises 14 residues. Germline V gene sequence: CDR1 SGHDT, CDR2 YYEEEE. J gave up 3 bases and V 3 bases, and 0 bases lay outside the gene matches. DNA of the CDR3: TGTGCCAGCAGCTGGACTAGCGGGGGCTACGAGCAGTACGTC. Its translation is CASSWTSGGYEQYV.

In this sample, this clone turned up a few times. The chain recombines TRBV6-1 with TRBJ2-3, with 11 bases fitting TRBD2. There are 16 residues in the CDR3. The junction had 3 bases not matched to a gene; V was cut back by 3 bases and J by 1 base. The germline V gene encodes CDR1 MNHNS and CDR2 SASEGT. In nucleotides, the CDR3 is TGTGCCAGCAGTGACTTTAGCGGGAGGGGCACAGATACGCAGTATTTT. This sequence encodes CASSDFSGRGTDTQYF.

This clone was recorded at least ten times. The rearrangement joins TRBV14 to TRBJ1-2, with D possibly matching TRBD1 (5 bases). The ends were cut back, 0 bases at V and 3 bases at J, with 11 bases in the middle. There are 15 residues in the CDR3. In germline, CDR1 is SGHDN, CDR2 FVKESK. The CDR3 loop is CASSQDGRDYYGYTF. The CDR3, as DNA: TGTGCCAGCAGCCAAGATGGGCGGGACTACTATGGCTACACCTTC.

This clone was seen only a few times. The chain has TRBV9 and TRBJ2-1; 7 bases line up with TRBD2. This CDR3 comprises 15 residues. V lost 1 base and J lost 8; bases outside the gene matches: 9. From germline, CDR1 is SGDLS and CDR2 YYNGEE. The CDR3 protein is CASSVSMTSPHEQFF. DNA of the CDR3: TGTGCCAGCAGCGTAAGTATGACTAGCCCCCATGAGCAGTTCTTC.

J is TRBJ2-1 and V is TRBV18; 8 bases match TRBD1. Germline trimming cut 6 bases from V and 6 bases from J; bases unmatched to any gene: 10. The germline V gene encodes CDR1 KGHSH and CDR2 LQKENI. This CDR3 region has 15 residues. The CDR3 DNA sequence: TGTGCCAGCTCTCCGGGACAGGTGACAATCAATGAGCAGTTCTTC. It yields the protein CASSPGQVTINEQFF.

The chain has TRBV5-4 and TRBJ1-2, with 12 bases aligning to TRBD1. Germline loops: CDR1 SGHNT, CDR2 YYREEE (reference sequence). Trimming removed 2 bases from V and 8 bases from J; junction bases left unmatched: 13. The CDR3 extends over 17 amino acids. The CDR3 protein is CASSFPGGTGGGRGYTF. The DNA of the CDR3 is TGTGCCAGCAGCTTTCCCGGTGGGACAGGGGGCGGACGAGGCTACACCTTC.

This clone was counted between two and nine times. The chain links TRBV5-1 to TRBJ2-3; D is unresolved. The CDR3 is 15 amino acids. Germline V gene sequence: CDR1 SGHRS, CDR2 YFSETQ. Trimming removed 0 bases at V and 0 bases at J, with 8 bases between. The CDR3 coding sequence is TGCGCCAGCAGCTTGGACGGGTCTAGCACAGATACGCAGTATTTT. Translation gives CASSLDGSSTDTQYF. Full variable domain (rest looked up from reference TRBV5-1 and TRBJ2-3): KAGVTQTPRYLIKTRGQQVTLSCSPISGHRSVSWYQQTPGQGLQFLFEYFSETQRNKGNFPGRFSGRQFSNSRSEMNVSTLELGDSALYLCASSLDGSSTDTQYFGPGTRLTVL.